This T cell receptor (beta chain) is from a study of cytomegalovirus exposure and HLA in healthy donors. Study overall: Early release data held 85 million to 95 million unique TCRs from HLA-typed donors. Overall study findings and caveats: Beyond CMV serostatus, there was no information to go on about immune exposure. A missense variant in DCLRE1C was later tied to TCR beta V- and J-gene trimming.

PCR was performed using 60 Vbeta and 13 Jbeta primers. TCRdb's copy holds only in-frame clones and misses some; the assay was immunoSEQ multiplex PCR. The sample contains about 80,000 clones, about 80% of which appear only once. As to this clone: Its target is unknown.

J lost 4 bases, V lost 1 base, and 5 bases had no gene match. The CDR3 contains 16 residues. Germline CDR1 is MGHDK and CDR2 is SYGVNS. Nominal health characterized the donors when sampled, though unrecorded immune exposures were likely. This receptor was taken from a man aged 50 to 59 in good health and CMV-seropositive. V gene TRBV25-1 combines with J gene TRBJ2-1; 9 nucleotides line up with TRBD2. The sequenced material came from PBMCs. The CDR3 sequence is CASSESGSGGYNEQFF. The CDR3 nucleotides read TGTGCCAGCAGTGAATCGGGTAGCGGGGGATACAATGAGCAGTTCTTC.